Presented here are 13 T cell receptor beta chains from one specimen sequenced in a study of CD8 T cells in Susac syndrome. RNA amounts of about 0.5 to 1 ug underwent reverse transcription with random hexamers. TCRdb passed the immunoSEQ multiplex PCR reads through MiXCR, listing each CDR3 protein once. The sample shows some 300,000 distinct CDR3 sequences, over 75% of them seen only once. Sequencing used CD8+ T cells from PBMCs. The receptors originated from a human donor with multiple sclerosis.

This chain links TRBV28 with TRBJ2-3; possible D gene TRBD1, 5 bases. Trimming removed 5 bases from V and 7 bases from J, with 13 bases in between. The CDR3 covers 13 residues. CDR1 is MDHEN and CDR2 is SYDVKM in the germline V gene. CDR3 nucleotide sequence: TGTGCCAGCAGTCAGACAGTGGGAAATACGCAGTATTTT. Its translation is CASSQTVGNTQYF.

This chain joins TRBV4-2 and TRBJ1-4; TRBD1 is a possible D gene (5 bases). V was cut by 4 bases and J by 14 bases, with 29 bases left in between. This CDR3 region has 17 residues. Germline values: CDR1 LGHNA, CDR2 YNFKEQ. The CDR3 loop reads CASSPSERGGDLRLLFF. CDR3 coding DNA: TGTGCCAGCAGCCCATCCGAAAGGGGAGGTGACCTAAGGTTGCTGTTTTTT.

The V call is TRBV6-2 or TRBV6-3, the J call TRBJ2-7; the D gene is possibly TRBD2 (6 bases). This CDR3 region has 15 residues. The ends were cut back, 3 bases at V and 3 bases at J, with 15 bases in the middle. Looked up from germline, CDR1 is MNHEY and CDR2 is SVGEGT. The CDR3 loop is CASSYLPTGVYEQYF. CDR3 DNA sequence: TGTGCCAGCAGTTATCTCCCTACGGGAGTCTACGAGCAGTACTTC.

The chain combines TRBV5-1 with TRBJ2-1; 10 bases align to TRBD1. Germline V lookup: CDR1 SGHRS, CDR2 YFSETQ. The CDR3 contains 15 residues. Unmatched junction bases numbered 7, after V lost 4 bases and J lost 6 bases. The CDR3 sequence: CASSPHRDRGNEQFF. The CDR3 DNA follows: TGCGCCAGCAGCCCCCACCGGGACAGGGGCAATGAGCAGTTCTTC.

V usage is TRBV11-2 and J usage is TRBJ2-2; no clear D gene. From germline, CDR1 is SGHAT and CDR2 FQNNGV. The V end lost 1 base, the J end lost 5 bases, and 5 bases lay between the germline ends. CDR3 size: 13 residues. The CDR3 protein is CASSLGPTGELFF. CDR3 coding DNA: TGTGCCAGCAGCTTAGGCCCAACCGGGGAGCTGTTTTTT.

About this clonotype: Its ends do not fully match the called genes, so a read error is possible. The chain has TRBV7-7 and TRBJ2-5; TRBD1 aligns across 9 bases. The CDR3 runs 15 residues. Germline V lookup: CDR1 SSHAT, CDR2 FNYEAQ (reference sequence). The CDR3: CASSLDGTGKETQYF. The DNA for the CDR3 is TGTGCTAGCAGCTTAGACGGGACAGGGAAAGAGACCCAGTACTTC. Full variable domain (remainder filled in from reference TRBV7-7 and TRBJ2-5): GAGVSQSPRYKVTKRGQDVTLRCDPISSHATLYWYQQALGQGPEFLTYFNYEAQPDKSGLPSDRFSAERPEGSISTLTIQRTEQRDSAMYRCASSLDGTGKETQYFGPGTRLLVL.

The chain couples TRBV25-1 to TRBJ1-2; D gene ambiguous. The CDR3 contains 14 residues. The germline V gene encodes CDR1 MGHDK and CDR2 SYGVNS. The V gene lost 1 base and the J gene lost 3 bases, with 9 bases spanning the gap. The CDR3 nucleotides read TGTGCCAGCAGTGAATCCTGGCAGGACTATGGCTACACCTTC. Amino acid sequence: CASSESWQDYGYTF.

The count of this clonotype is one. The gene calls are TRBV4-1 and TRBJ2-1; the D gene could be TRBD1 or TRBD2 (5 bases each). CDR3 length: 15 amino acids. The V end lost 2 bases, the J end lost 6 bases, and 14 bases lay between the germline ends. Germline V gene lookup returns CDR1 MGHRA and CDR2 YSYEKL. The DNA for the CDR3 is TGCGCCAGCAGCCAACTCTCGCCGGGGCTCAATGAGCAGTTCTTC. Protein: CASSQLSPGLNEQFF.

This sequence joins TRBV12-3 or TRBV12-4 and TRBJ2-5; no firm D call. V was pared by 6 bases and J by 0 bases, with 8 bases between. The CDR3 spans 13 residues. The CDR3, as DNA: TGTGCCAGCAGCCAGCCGTACCAAGAGACCCAGTACTTC. Its translation is CASSQPYQETQYF.

This chain joins TRBV27 and TRBJ2-5; D perhaps matches TRBD2 (5 bases). The CDR3 covers 15 residues. Germline V CDR1 and CDR2: MNHEY, SMNVEV (reference sequence). V lost 5 bases to trimming and J lost 5 bases, with 18 bases between them. The DNA for the CDR3 is TGTGCCAGCAGTCACGGGCCCCAACCGGGGGAGACCCAGTACTTC. Amino acid sequence: CASSHGPQPGETQYF.

The chain carries TRBV19 and TRBJ1-2; perhaps TRBD1 as D (6 bases). CDR3 length equals 13 residues. Germline CDR1 LNHDA, CDR2 SQIVND (reference sequence). V was trimmed by 4 bases and J by 3 bases, leaving 9 bases between them. In nucleotides, the CDR3 is TGTGCCAGTAGTACGCAGGGGTACTATGGCTACACCTTC. It codes for CASSTQGYYGYTF. The full variable domain, with the rest looked up from reference TRBV19 and TRBJ1-2, is DGGITQSPKYLFRKEGQNVTLSCEQNLNHDAMYWYRQDPGQGLRLIYYSQIVNDFQKGDIAEGYSVSREKKESFPLTVTSAQKNPTAFYLCASSTQGYYGYTFGSGTRLTVV.

This chain connects TRBV4-3 to TRBJ2-1; no firm D call. V lost 4 bases and J 6 bases, leaving 13 bases between the germline ends. Germline V gene lookup returns CDR1 LGHNA and CDR2 YSLEER. The CDR3 loop spans 14 amino acids. CDR3 DNA: TGCGCCAGCAGCCCAAACCCGGGCGCCAATGAGCAGTTCTTC. Translation gives CASSPNPGANEQFF.

The chain uses TRBV19 and TRBJ2-2; possibly TRBD1 or TRBD2 for D (5 bases each). The V end lost 0 bases, the J end lost 6 bases, and 17 bases lay between the germline ends. The CDR3 runs 17 residues. Germline CDR1 LNHDA, CDR2 SQIVND (reference sequence). This CDR3 is CASSIEGEGPRAGELFF. Here the CDR3 DNA reads TGTGCCAGTAGTATAGAAGGAGAGGGGCCCCGTGCCGGGGAGCTGTTTTTT. The complete variable domain, with remaining parts taken from reference TRBV19 and TRBJ2-2, reads DGGITQSPKYLFRKEGQNVTLSCEQNLNHDAMYWYRQDPGQGLRLIYYSQIVNDFQKGDIAEGYSVSREKKESFPLTVTSAQKNPTAFYLCASSIEGEGPRAGELFFGEGSRLTVL.